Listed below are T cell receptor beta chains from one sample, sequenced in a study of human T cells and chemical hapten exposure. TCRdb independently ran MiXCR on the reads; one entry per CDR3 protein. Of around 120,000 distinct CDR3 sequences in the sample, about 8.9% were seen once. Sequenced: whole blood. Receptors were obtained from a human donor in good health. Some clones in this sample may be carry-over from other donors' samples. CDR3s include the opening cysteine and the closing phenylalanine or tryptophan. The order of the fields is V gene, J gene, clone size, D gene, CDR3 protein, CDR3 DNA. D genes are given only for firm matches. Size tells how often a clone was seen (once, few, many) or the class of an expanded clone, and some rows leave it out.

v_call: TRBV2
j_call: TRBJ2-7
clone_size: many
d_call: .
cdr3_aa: CASIRGTVLYSYEQYF
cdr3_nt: TGTGCCAGCATTAGGGGAACAGTTCTATACTCCTACGAGCAGTACTTC

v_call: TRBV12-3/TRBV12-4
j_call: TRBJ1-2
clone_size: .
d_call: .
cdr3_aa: CASSLYHEDGYTF
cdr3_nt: TGTGCCAGCAGTCTTTACCACGAGGATGGCTACACCTTC

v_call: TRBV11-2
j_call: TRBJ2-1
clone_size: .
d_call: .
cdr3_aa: CASSRLQDDEQFF
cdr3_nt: TGTGCCAGCAGCCGGCTACAAGACGATGAGCAGTTCTTC

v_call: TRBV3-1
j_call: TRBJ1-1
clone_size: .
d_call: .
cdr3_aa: CASSQPGTHTEAFF
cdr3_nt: TGTGCCAGCAGCCAACCTGGAACCCACACTGAAGCTTTCTTT

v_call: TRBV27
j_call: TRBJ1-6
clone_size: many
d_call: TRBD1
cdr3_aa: CASSSGGQGNAPLHF
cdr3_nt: TGTGCCAGCAGTTCAGGGGGACAGGGTAATGCACCCCTCCACTTT

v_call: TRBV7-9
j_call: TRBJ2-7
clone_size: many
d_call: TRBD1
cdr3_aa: CASRPKPGQYPYEQYF
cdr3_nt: TGTGCCAGCAGACCGAAGCCGGGACAGTATCCCTACGAGCAGTACTTC

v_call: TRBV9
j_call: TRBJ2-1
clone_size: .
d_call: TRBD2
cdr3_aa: CASSPVGSSGRVNEQIF
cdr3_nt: TGTGCCAGCAGCCCTGTAGGTAGTAGCGGGAGGGTCAATGAGCAGATCTTC

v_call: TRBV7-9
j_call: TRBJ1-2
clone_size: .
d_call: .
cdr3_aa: CASSFSGGPDYGYTF
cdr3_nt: TGTGCCAGCTCGTTCTCTGGAGGTCCTGACTATGGCTACACCTTC

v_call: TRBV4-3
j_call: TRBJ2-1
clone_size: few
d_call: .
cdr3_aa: CASSQGLSAYNEQFF
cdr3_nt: TGCGCCAGCAGCCAAGGACTCTCCGCCTACAATGAGCAGTTCTTC

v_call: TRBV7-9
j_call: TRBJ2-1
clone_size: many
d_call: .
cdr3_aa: CASSLGLENNEQFF
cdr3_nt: TGTGCCAGCAGCTTAGGCCTAGAGAACAATGAGCAGTTCTTC

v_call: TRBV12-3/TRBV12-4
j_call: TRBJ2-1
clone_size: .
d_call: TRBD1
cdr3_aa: CASAPGRGQGLDEQFF
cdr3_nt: TGTGCCAGCGCACCAGGTCGGGGACAGGGTTTGGATGAGCAGTTCTTC

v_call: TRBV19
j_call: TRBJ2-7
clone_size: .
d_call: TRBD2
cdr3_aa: CASSNPPGLASYEQYF
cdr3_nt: TGTGCCAGTAGTAACCCCCCGGGACTAGCGTCCTACGAGCAGTACTTC

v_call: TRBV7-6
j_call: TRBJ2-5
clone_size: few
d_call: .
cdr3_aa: CASSVTGTRGGETQYF
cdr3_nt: TGTGCCAGCAGCGTTACCGGGACTCGAGGTGGAGAGACCCAGTACTTC

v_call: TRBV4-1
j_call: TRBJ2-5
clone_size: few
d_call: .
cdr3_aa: CASSQEGRGETQYF
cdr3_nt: TGCGCCAGCAGCCAAGAGGGCAGGGGAGAGACCCAGTACTTC

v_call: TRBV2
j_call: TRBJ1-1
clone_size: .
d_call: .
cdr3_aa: CASSAAVNTEAFF
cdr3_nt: TGTGCCAGCAGTGCAGCGGTGAACACTGAAGCTTTCTTT

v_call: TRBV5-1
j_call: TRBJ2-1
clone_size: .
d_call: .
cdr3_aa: CASSLSGTSRGQFF
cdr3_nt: TGCGCCAGCAGCTTGTCGGGGACTTCAAGAGGGCAGTTCTTC

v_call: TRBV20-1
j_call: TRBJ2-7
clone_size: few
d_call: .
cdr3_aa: CSAKNRLSYEQYF
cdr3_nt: TGCAGTGCTAAAAACAGGCTTTCCTACGAGCAGTACTTC

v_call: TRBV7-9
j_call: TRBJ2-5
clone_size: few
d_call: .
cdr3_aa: CASSPPRGVGETQYF
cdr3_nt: TGTGCCAGCAGCCCCCCCAGGGGGGTTGGAGAGACCCAGTACTTC

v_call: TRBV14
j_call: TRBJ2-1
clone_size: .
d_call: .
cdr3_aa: CASSQSGAYNEQFF
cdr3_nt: TGTGCCAGCAGCCAATCTGGCGCGTACAATGAGCAGTTCTTC

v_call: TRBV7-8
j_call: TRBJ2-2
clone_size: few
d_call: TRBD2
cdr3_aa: CASSWLFWTSGTNTGELFF
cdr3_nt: TGTGCCAGCAGCTGGCTGTTTTGGACTAGCGGCACGAACACCGGGGAGCTGTTTTTT

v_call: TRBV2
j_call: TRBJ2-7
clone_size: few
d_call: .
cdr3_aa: CASSEVRGPSSYEQYF
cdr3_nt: TGTGCCAGCAGTGAAGTTCGGGGACCGAGCTCCTACGAGCAGTACTTC

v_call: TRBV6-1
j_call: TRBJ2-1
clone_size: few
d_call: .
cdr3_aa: CASSETWNSYNEQFF
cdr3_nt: TGTGCCAGCAGTGAAACGTGGAACTCCTACAATGAGCAGTTCTTC

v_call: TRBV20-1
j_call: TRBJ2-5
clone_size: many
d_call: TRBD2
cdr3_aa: CSARLAGGYETQYF
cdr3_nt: TGCAGTGCCAGACTAGCGGGAGGGTACGAGACCCAGTACTTC

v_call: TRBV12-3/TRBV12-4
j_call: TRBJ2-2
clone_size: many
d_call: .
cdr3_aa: CASSFGGGELFF
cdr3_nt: TGTGCCAGCAGTTTCGGGGGTGGGGAGCTGTTTTTT

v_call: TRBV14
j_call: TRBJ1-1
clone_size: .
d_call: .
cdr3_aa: CASAGQLNTEAFF
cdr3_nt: TGTGCCAGTGCTGGGCAGCTGAACACTGAAGCTTTCTTT

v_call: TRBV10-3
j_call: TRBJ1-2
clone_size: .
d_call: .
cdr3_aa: CAISESIALEQNYGYTF
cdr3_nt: TGTGCCATCAGTGAGTCGATAGCGTTAGAACAAAACTATGGCTACACCTTC

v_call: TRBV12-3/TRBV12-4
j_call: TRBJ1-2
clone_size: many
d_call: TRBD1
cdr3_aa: CASSFETGGHYGYTF
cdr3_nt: TGTGCCAGCAGTTTTGAGACAGGGGGCCACTATGGCTACACCTTC

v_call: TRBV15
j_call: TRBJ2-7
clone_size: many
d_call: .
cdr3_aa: CATSSSGSSYEQYF
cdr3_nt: TGTGCCACCAGCAGTTCAGGGAGTTCCTACGAGCAGTACTTC

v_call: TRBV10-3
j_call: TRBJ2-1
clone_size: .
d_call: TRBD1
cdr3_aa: CAIRANRDRLYNEQFF
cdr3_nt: TGTGCCATCAGAGCCAACCGGGACAGGCTATACAATGAGCAGTTCTTC

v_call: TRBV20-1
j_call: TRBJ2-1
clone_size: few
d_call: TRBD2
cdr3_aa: CSARPRRGDNEQFF
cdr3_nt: TGCAGTGCTAGGCCGCGGCGGGGGGACAATGAGCAGTTCTTC

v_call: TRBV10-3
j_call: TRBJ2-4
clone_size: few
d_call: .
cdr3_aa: CAIGGTTDGIQYF
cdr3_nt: TGTGCCATCGGGGGTACAACAGACGGCATTCAGTACTTC

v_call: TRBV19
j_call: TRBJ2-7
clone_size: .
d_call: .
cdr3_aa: CASSNPRAEQYF
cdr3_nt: TGTGCCAGTAGTAACCCCCGGGCGGAGCAGTACTTC

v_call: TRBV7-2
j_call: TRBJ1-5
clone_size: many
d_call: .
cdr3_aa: CASSLGRGAGQPQHF
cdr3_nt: TGTGCCAGCAGCTTAGGAAGAGGGGCGGGTCAGCCCCAGCATTTT

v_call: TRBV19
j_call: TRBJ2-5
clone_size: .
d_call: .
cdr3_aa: CASSNFLRVGPQGETQYF
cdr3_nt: TGTGCCAGTAGTAACTTCCTCAGGGTGGGTCCACAAGGGGAGACCCAGTACTTC

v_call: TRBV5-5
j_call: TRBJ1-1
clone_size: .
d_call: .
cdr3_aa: CASSLVGRVGTEAFF
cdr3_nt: TGTGCCAGCAGCTTGGTAGGCAGGGTTGGGACTGAAGCTTTCTTT

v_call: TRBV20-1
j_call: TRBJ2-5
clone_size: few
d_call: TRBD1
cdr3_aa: CSARLGQSETQYF
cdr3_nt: TGCAGTGCTAGGCTGGGACAGTCCGAGACCCAGTACTTC

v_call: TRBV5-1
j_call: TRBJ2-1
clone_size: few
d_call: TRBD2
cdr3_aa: CASSAGLAGTSASYNEQFF
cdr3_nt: TGCGCCAGCAGCGCGGGACTAGCGGGAACCTCCGCATCCTACAATGAGCAGTTCTTC

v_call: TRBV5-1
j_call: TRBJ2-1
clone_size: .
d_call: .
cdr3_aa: CASSYGLERGRMLNEQFF
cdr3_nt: TGCGCCAGCAGCTATGGCTTAGAGAGGGGTCGTATGCTTAATGAGCAGTTCTTC

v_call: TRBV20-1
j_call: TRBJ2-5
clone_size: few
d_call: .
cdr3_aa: CSARPIPTETQYF
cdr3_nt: TGCAGTGCTAGACCGATCCCGACGGAGACCCAGTACTTC

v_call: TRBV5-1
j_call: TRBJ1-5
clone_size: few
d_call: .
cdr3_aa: CASSLTGQEDQPQHF
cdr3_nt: TGCGCCAGCAGCTTGACAGGGCAGGAAGATCAGCCCCAGCATTTT

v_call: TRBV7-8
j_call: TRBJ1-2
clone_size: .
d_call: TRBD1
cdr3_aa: CASSLGTGGVSNYGYTF
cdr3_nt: TGTGCCAGCAGCTTGGGGACAGGGGGAGTTTCTAACTATGGCTACACCTTC

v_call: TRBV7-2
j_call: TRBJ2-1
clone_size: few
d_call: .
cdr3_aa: CASSLSEGIYNEQFF
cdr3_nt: TGTGCCAGCAGCTTGTCGGAGGGGATCTACAATGAGCAGTTCTTC

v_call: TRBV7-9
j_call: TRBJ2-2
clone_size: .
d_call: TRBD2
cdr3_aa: CASRLLGLAAGELFF
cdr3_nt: TGTGCCAGCAGACTCCTGGGACTAGCGGCCGGGGAGCTGTTTTTT

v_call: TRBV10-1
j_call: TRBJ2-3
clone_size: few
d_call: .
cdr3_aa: CASSERRGTDTQYF
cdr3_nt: TGCGCCAGCAGTGAGCGTCGGGGCACAGATACGCAGTATTTT